The 25 T cell receptor beta chains given below trace back to one sample, sequenced in a study of T cell responses to AZD1222 COVID-19 vaccine. TCRdb keeps only in-frame clones here, not all; method: immunoSEQ multiplex PCR. The sample holds around 120,000 clones; 80% to 95% are singletons and the top ten take over 7.5%. Sequenced here: peripheral blood, sampled 28 days after the second AZD1222 dose. Receptors originate from an adult who received the AZD1222 COVID-19 vaccine.

J is TRBJ2-7 and V is TRBV19; 9 nucleotides match TRBD1. The germline gives CDR1 LNHDA, CDR2 SQIVND (reference sequence). Germline trimming cut 7 bases from V and 1 base from J; bases unmatched to any gene: 5. CDR3 length equals 14 residues. This CDR3 is CASTSTGGSYEQYF. DNA of the CDR3: TGTGCCAGTACCTCGACAGGGGGTTCCTACGAGCAGTACTTC.

The V and J genes are TRBV9 and TRBJ2-7; 11 bases fit TRBD2. The CDR3 covers 16 residues. Looked up from germline, CDR1 is SGDLS and CDR2 is YYNGEE. Trimming removed 4 bases from V and 3 bases from J; junction bases left unmatched: 9. CDR3 protein: CASSPGGLAVLYEQYF. Here the CDR3 DNA reads TGTGCCAGCAGCCCAGGGGGACTAGCGGTCCTCTACGAGCAGTACTTC.

This clone showed up just once. This rearrangement joins TRBV5-4 to TRBJ2-3; D call uncertain. Germline CDR1 is SGHNT and CDR2 is YYREEE (reference sequence). The CDR3 loop spans 16 amino acids. Deletions cut 1 base from V and 0 bases from J, with 12 bases between. CDR3 DNA: TGTGCCAGCAGCTTGCTAGGCCGGATTAGCACAGATACGCAGTATTTT. Translation: CASSLLGRISTDTQYF.

V is TRBV28 and J is TRBJ2-1; D not certain. The V end lost 5 bases, the J end lost 0 bases, and 14 bases lay between the germline ends. Germline V gene lookup returns CDR1 MDHEN and CDR2 SYDVKM. This CDR3 has 16 amino acids. The CDR3 here is CASSAVGPPSYNEQFF. The CDR3 DNA reads TGTGCCAGCAGTGCCGTCGGACCGCCCTCCTACAATGAGCAGTTCTTC.

This rearrangement joins TRBV11-2 to TRBJ1-2; TRBD1 matches at 8 bases. Per germline, CDR1 SGHAT and CDR2 FQNNGV. The trim removed 1 base at V and 3 bases at J, leaving 4 bases unmatched. The CDR3 spans 15 residues. DNA of the CDR3: TGTGCCAGCAGCTTAGTTTCAGGGGGCTACTATGGCTACACCTTC. This codes for CASSLVSGGYYGYTF. Full variable domain (outside the CDR3, taken from reference TRBV11-2 and TRBJ1-2): EAGVAQSPRYKIIEKRQSVAFWCNPISGHATLYWYQQILGQGPKLLIQFQNNGVVDDSQLPKDRFSAERLKGVDSTLKIQPAKLEDSAVYLCASSLVSGGYYGYTFGSGTRLTVV.

This clone was seen a few times. CDR3 region: CASSGEAEGPYEQYF. The CDR3, as DNA: TGTGCCAGCTCGGGCGAGGCGGAGGGGCCCTACGAGCAGTACTTC. The chain joins TRBV7-2 to TRBJ2-7; weak D call: TRBD2 (6 bases). The CDR3 is 15 amino acids. V was shortened by 8 bases and J by 2 bases, with 19 bases between the two germline ends. Germline V gene lookup returns CDR1 SGHTA and CDR2 FQGNSA.

This clone was counted a single time. The chain couples TRBV5-1 to TRBJ2-1; a possible D gene is TRBD2 (5 bases). The V end was cut by 0 bases, the J end by 3 bases, with 19 bases between. The CDR3 runs 18 residues. Germline V CDR1 and CDR2: SGHRS, YFSETQ. Here the CDR3 reads CASSLAHGGLADYNEQFF. Here the CDR3 DNA reads TGCGCCAGCAGCTTGGCCCACGGTGGGCTAGCTGACTACAATGAGCAGTTCTTC.

Concerning this clone itself: A junction boundary mismatches the germline segment, possibly from a read error. The chain joins TRBV7-7 to TRBJ1-5, with D uncertain. Germline V gene data show CDR1 as SSHAT and CDR2 as FNYEAQ (reference sequence). CDR3 length equals 13 residues. This CDR3 is CASSLGPNQPQHF. The CDR3 nucleotides are TGTGCTAGCAGCTTAGGCCCGAATCAGCCCCAGCATTTT.

This chain links TRBV24-1 with TRBJ1-2; D not resolved. The CDR3 runs to 12 residues. Looked up from germline, CDR1 is KGHDR and CDR2 is SFDVKD. V gave up 4 bases and J gave up 0 bases, with 2 bases separating them. Here the CDR3 reads CATSEANYGYTF. The CDR3 DNA sequence: TGTGCCACCAGTGAAGCTAACTATGGCTACACCTTC.

The gene calls are TRBV9 and TRBJ2-1; no reliable D call. Per the germline V gene, CDR1 is SGDLS and CDR2 is YYNGEE. CDR3 size: 12 residues. The V and J ends lost 3 bases and 0 bases respectively, with 1 base between them. In DNA form, the CDR3 reads TGTGCCAGCAGCGCCTCCTACAATGAGCAGTTCTTC. Its protein is CASSASYNEQFF.

This chain uses TRBV25-1 with TRBJ2-1; maybe TRBD2 (5 bases). V lost 3 bases and J lost 9, with 21 bases in between. There are 16 residues in the CDR3. Germline-derived CDR1 and CDR2 are MGHDK and SYGVNS. The CDR3, as DNA: TGTGCCAGCAGTGACCGTTTGGCGGGCGAGGGTGGTGAGCAGTTCTTC. Protein sequence: CASSDRLAGEGGEQFF.

The chain carries TRBV19 and TRBJ1-5, with TRBD1 identical over 7 bases. Germline CDR1 LNHDA, CDR2 SQIVND (reference sequence). This CDR3 spans 13 amino acids. V shed 5 bases, J shed 7 bases, and the junction held 5 bases outside the gene matches. CDR3 sequence reads: CASSADRWQPQHF. The CDR3 region has the DNA TGTGCCAGTAGTGCGGACAGGTGGCAGCCCCAGCATTTT. Using reference TRBV19 and TRBJ1-5 for the parts outside the CDR3, the full variable domain is DGGITQSPKYLFRKEGQNVTLSCEQNLNHDAMYWYRQDPGQGLRLIYYSQIVNDFQKGDIAEGYSVSREKKESFPLTVTSAQKNPTAFYLCASSADRWQPQHFGDGTRLSIL.

V usage is TRBV5-4 and J usage is TRBJ1-4; the D is unclear. The CDR3 loop spans 14 amino acids. Trimming shortened V by 5 bases and J by 6 bases, and 14 bases separated the two germline ends. Germline V gives CDR1 SGHNT, CDR2 YYREEE (reference sequence). DNA of the CDR3: TGTGCCAGCAGATATGGCAATCGGGATGAAAAACTGTTTTTT. It encodes CASRYGNRDEKLFF.

The genes are TRBV15 and TRBJ2-3; the match to TRBD2 covers 11 bases. Germline trimming cut 1 base from V and 0 bases from J; bases unmatched to any gene: 0. Germline CDR1 and CDR2: LNHNV and YYDKDF (reference sequence). This CDR3 is 16 amino acids long. The CDR3 DNA reads TGTGCCACCAGCAGAGGGACTAGCGGGAGCACAGATACGCAGTATTTT. Encoded protein: CATSRGTSGSTDTQYF.

CDR3 in DNA: TGTGCCAGCAATAGAGGTGAGCAGTTCTTC. Protein: CASNRGEQFF. The chain employs TRBV2 and TRBJ2-1; no definite D call. V lost 7 bases and J 9 bases, leaving 7 bases between the germline ends. This CDR3 is 10 amino acids long. Germline V gene lookup returns CDR1 SNHLY and CDR2 FYNNEI.

The genes are TRBV11-2 and TRBJ2-7; 7 nucleotides agree with TRBD2. J lost 4 bases, V lost 6 bases, and 9 bases had no gene match. The CDR3 runs 14 residues. The germline CDR1 and CDR2 sequences are SGHAT and FQNNGV. As DNA, the CDR3 is TGTGCCAGCAGTCTACTGACGGGAGGTTACGAGCAGTACTTC. Translating gives CASSLLTGGYEQYF.

The chain carries TRBV4-1 and TRBJ2-1, with 11 nucleotides matching TRBD2. V was clipped by 3 bases and J by 7 bases; unmatched bases: 11. Germline CDR1 reads MGHRA; CDR2 reads YSYEKL. The CDR3 has 17 residues. CDR3 bases: TGCGCCAGCAGCCACGGGTTTAGCGGGAGGGCGAGGAATGAGCAGTTCTTC. This sequence encodes CASSHGFSGRARNEQFF.

The chain joins TRBV5-8 to TRBJ1-3; tentative D call: TRBD1 (5 bases). The V end was cut by 1 base, the J end by 0 bases, with 20 bases between. The CDR3 is 19 residues long. Germline V CDR1 and CDR2: SGHTS, YDEGEE. The CDR3 here is CASSLWGLRDSGSGNTIYF. In nucleotides, the CDR3 is TGTGCCAGCAGCTTGTGGGGATTGAGGGACTCGGGCTCTGGAAACACCATATATTTT.

This clone came up once. This chain links TRBV5-1 with TRBJ2-2; 10 nucleotides line up with TRBD2. The CDR3 loop spans 16 amino acids. Losses at the gene ends were 2 bases for V and 6 bases for J; bases not matched to a gene: 7. Germline values: CDR1 SGHRS, CDR2 YFSETQ. CDR3 bases: TGCGCCAGCAGCTTCGAGACTAGCGGGTCAGCCGGGGAGCTGTTTTTT. Amino acids: CASSFETSGSAGELFF.

The chain employs TRBV7-9 and TRBJ1-4; D is unresolved. This CDR3 has 17 amino acids. Trimming stripped 2 bases from V and 0 bases from J, with 13 bases between. CDR1 and CDR2 from the germline V gene are SEHNR and FQNEAQ (reference sequence). The CDR3: CASSLISTLTTNEKLFF. DNA of the CDR3: TGTGCCAGCAGCTTAATCTCGACGTTAACAACTAATGAAAAACTGTTTTTT.

The chain joins TRBV9 to TRBJ2-3, with unresolved D. The CDR3 extends over 15 amino acids. CDR1 and CDR2 (germline): SGDLS, YYNGEE. The V end was cut by 0 bases, the J end by 0 bases, with 8 bases between. The CDR3 DNA follows: TGTGCCAGCAGCGTAGGCCCTTCTAGCACAGATACGCAGTATTTT. It is translated as CASSVGPSSTDTQYF.

Here the CDR3 reads CATSDEGTPGTEAFF. CDR3 in DNA: TGTGCCACCAGTGATGAGGGGACTCCGGGCACTGAAGCTTTCTTT. This sequence joins TRBV24-1 and TRBJ1-1, with D maybe TRBD1 (5 bases). Deletions cut 3 bases from V and 4 bases from J, with 14 bases between. The CDR3 has 15 amino acids. Germline V lookup: CDR1 KGHDR, CDR2 SFDVKD.

Only one count was recorded for this clone. This rearrangement joins TRBV7-8 to TRBJ1-1, with TRBD1 matching over 11 bases. CDR3 size: 15 residues. Germline CDR1 and CDR2: SGHVS and FQNEAQ. V lost 4 bases, J lost 3 bases, and 4 bases stayed unmatched. The chain's CDR3 is CASSSDRGPYTEAFF. The CDR3 DNA reads as TGTGCCAGCAGCTCGGACAGGGGGCCTTACACTGAAGCTTTCTTT.

This clone appeared a single time. This chain connects TRBV6-5 to TRBJ1-5; TRBD1 matches at 8 bases. The trim removed 6 bases at V and 4 bases at J, leaving 5 bases unmatched. The CDR3 covers 14 residues. Per the germline V gene, CDR1 is MNHEY and CDR2 is SVGAGI. This CDR3 reads CASRRDRSNQPQHF. The CDR3 nucleotides are TGTGCCAGCAGAAGGGACAGGTCGAATCAGCCCCAGCATTTT.

This chain uses TRBV15 with TRBJ1-5; 8 bases agree with TRBD1. The CDR3 consists of 15 residues. From germline, CDR1 is LNHNV and CDR2 YYDKDF (reference sequence). V lost 4 bases to trimming and J lost 1 base; unmatched junction nucleotides: 3. CDR3 sequence (DNA): TGTGCCACCAGCAAAGACAGGGGCAGCAATCAGCCCCAGCATTTT. Translating gives CATSKDRGSNQPQHF.